This T cell receptor beta chain stems from a study of neurological immune-mediated disorders. Study results and caveats: Expanded clones shared no identical CDR3 amino acid sequences across subjects, which suggested private TCR-beta repertoires in all groups. It was HTLV-1-associated myelopathy that showed the most TCR clonal expansion, while multiple sclerosis showed the least, falling below healthy controls.

The CDR3 runs 16 residues. The germline CDR1 and CDR2 sequences are SEHNR and FQNEAQ (reference sequence). Trimming took off 5 bases at V and 0 bases at J, with 17 bases between the two ends. This clonotype was detected many times. Its target is unknown. Each CDR3 protein is one row after TCRdb ran MiXCR on the 5' RACE reads. The sample contains some 60,000 distinct CDR3 sequences, around 9.7% of which appear only once. Specified time point: longitudinal time-point 2. Blood bank volunteers in Maryland, USA, served as healthy controls. The rearrangement joins TRBV7-9 to TRBJ2-7; no clear D. Sequenced sample: PBMCs. The source is a man under 40 in good health. The CDR3 sequence is CASSPSLTVSSYEQYF. The CDR3 DNA reads TGTGCCAGCAGCCCTTCTCTCACCGTTTCCTCCTACGAGCAGTACTTC. Variable domain in full (rest from reference TRBV7-9 and TRBJ2-7): DTGVSQNPRHKITKRGQNVTFRCDPISEHNRLYWYRQTLGQGPEFLTYFQNEAQLEKSRLLSDRFSAERPKGSFSTLEIQRTEQGDSAMYLCASSPSLTVSSYEQYFGPGTRLTVT.